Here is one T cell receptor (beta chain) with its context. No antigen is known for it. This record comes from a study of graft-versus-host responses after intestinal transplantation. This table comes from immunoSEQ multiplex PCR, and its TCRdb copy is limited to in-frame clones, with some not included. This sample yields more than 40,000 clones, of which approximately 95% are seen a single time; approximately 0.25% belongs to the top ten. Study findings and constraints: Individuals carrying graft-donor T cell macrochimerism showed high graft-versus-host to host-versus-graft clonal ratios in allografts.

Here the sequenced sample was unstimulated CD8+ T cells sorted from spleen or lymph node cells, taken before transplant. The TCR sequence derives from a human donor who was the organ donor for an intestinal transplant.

Here the CDR3 DNA reads TGTGCCAGCAGCCCAGGACAGGGCTACGAGCAGTACTTC. Translation: CASSPGQGYEQYF. The V gene is TRBV7-9, the J gene TRBJ2-7, with 8 positions matching TRBD1. Trimming at V came to 5 bases and at J to 3 bases, leaving 3 bases not matched to a gene. The CDR3 is 13 residues long. CDR1 is SEHNR, CDR2 FQNEAQ, per germline (reference sequence).